This TCR beta chain was sequenced in a study of neurological immune-mediated disorders. Notes on the study in general: Phylogenetic grouping assigned the repertoires of 18 of 34 multiple sclerosis patients to a single related-CDR3 cluster, which may represent a signature. The study found the most TCR clonal expansion in HTLV-1-associated myelopathy and the least in multiple sclerosis, below healthy controls.

Time point given: longitudinal time-point 1 (baseline). At least ten counts were recorded for this clonotype. Its antigen is unidentified. TCRdb processed the 5' RACE reads anew with MiXCR; each CDR3 protein has one entry. The sample consists of some 38,000 distinct CDR3 sequences, about 3.2% of them appearing once. The source of this sequence is an older woman with multiple sclerosis. The source material was PBMCs.

The CDR3 reads CASSPGARTDTQYF. Written as DNA, the CDR3 is TGTGCCAGCAGCCCCGGGGCCCGCACAGATACGCAGTATTTT. The genes are TRBV7-8 and TRBJ2-3; D may match TRBD1 or TRBD2 (5 bases each). This CDR3 region has 14 residues. Trimming took 5 bases from V and 1 from J, leaving 10 bases between them. The germline V gene has CDR1 SGHVS and CDR2 FQNEAQ.